This TCR beta chain is drawn from a study of cytomegalovirus exposure and HLA in healthy donors. Study outcomes and limitations: As confirmed in vitro, a few CMV-associated chains were specific for CMV antigens. TCR association rates varied by HLA locus in a later analysis, with DRB1 highest and HLA-C lowest.

Primers: 60 Vbeta forward and 13 Jbeta reverse. Sequencing used immunoSEQ multiplex PCR; TCRdb keeps in-frame clones, though not all of them. The table shows roughly 250,000 clones, with roughly four fifths occurring only once. Trimming at V came to 6 bases and at J to 3 bases, leaving 8 bases not matched to a gene. Germline CDR1 reads LNHDA; CDR2 reads SQIVND (reference sequence). The CDR3 is made up of 15 amino acids. Remarks on this clone: Its antigen is currently unknown.

V is TRBV19 and J is TRBJ2-1; 7 nucleotides line up with TRBD1. Sequencing was carried out using PBMCs. The sequence derives from a woman aged 40 to 49 in good health and CMV-seropositive. CDR3 sequence reads: CASRVGDSNYNEQFF. CDR3 nucleotide sequence: TGTGCCAGTAGGGTTGGGGACAGTAACTACAATGAGCAGTTCTTC.